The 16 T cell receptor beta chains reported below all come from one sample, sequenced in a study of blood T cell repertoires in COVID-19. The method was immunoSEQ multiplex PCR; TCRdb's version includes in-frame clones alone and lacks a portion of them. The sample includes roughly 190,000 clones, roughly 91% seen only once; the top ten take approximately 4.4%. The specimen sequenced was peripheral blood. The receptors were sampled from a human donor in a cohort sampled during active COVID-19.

CDR3 bases: TGTGCCAGCGGCCAAGAGGGCGTCTACGAGCAGTACTTC. Translating gives CASGQEGVYEQYF. The V gene is TRBV5-4, the J gene TRBJ2-7; maybe TRBD2 (5 bases). Germline V lookup: CDR1 SGHNT, CDR2 YYREEE (reference sequence). The V gene lost 7 bases and the J gene lost 3 bases, with 14 bases spanning the gap. The CDR3 totals 13 residues. Using reference TRBV5-4 and TRBJ2-7 for the parts outside the CDR3, the full variable domain is ETGVTQSPTHLIKTRGQQVTLRCSSQSGHNTVSWYQQALGQGPQFIFQYYREEENGRGNFPPRFSGLQFPNYSSELNVNALELDDSALYLCASGQEGVYEQYFGPGTRLTVT.

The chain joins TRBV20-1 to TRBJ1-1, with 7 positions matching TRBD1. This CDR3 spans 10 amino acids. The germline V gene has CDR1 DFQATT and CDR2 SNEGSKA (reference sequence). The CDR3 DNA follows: TGCAGGGCAGGGGGTCCCCAAGCTTTCTTT. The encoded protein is CRAGGPQAFF.

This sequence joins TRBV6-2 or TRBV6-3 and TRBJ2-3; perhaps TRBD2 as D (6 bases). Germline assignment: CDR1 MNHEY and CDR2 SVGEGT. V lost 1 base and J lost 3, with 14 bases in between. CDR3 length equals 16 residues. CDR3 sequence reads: CASSYYSGLRTDTQYF. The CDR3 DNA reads TGTGCCAGCAGTTACTATTCCGGACTAAGGACAGATACGCAGTATTTT.

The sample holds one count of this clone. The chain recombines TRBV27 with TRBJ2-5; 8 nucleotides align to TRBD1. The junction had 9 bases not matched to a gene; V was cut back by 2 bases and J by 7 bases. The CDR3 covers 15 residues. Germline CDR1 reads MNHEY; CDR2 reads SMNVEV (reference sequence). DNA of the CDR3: TGTGCCAGCAGTTTAATTTTTCAGGGGGCAGGGACCCAGTACTTC. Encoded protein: CASSLIFQGAGTQYF.

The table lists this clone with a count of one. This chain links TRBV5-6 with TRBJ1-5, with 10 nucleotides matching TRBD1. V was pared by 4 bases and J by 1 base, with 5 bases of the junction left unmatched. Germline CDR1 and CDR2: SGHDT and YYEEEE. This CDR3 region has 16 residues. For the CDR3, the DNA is TGTGCCAGCAGCACGGGGGACAGGGGAAGCAATCAGCCCCAGCATTTT. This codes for CASSTGDRGSNQPQHF.

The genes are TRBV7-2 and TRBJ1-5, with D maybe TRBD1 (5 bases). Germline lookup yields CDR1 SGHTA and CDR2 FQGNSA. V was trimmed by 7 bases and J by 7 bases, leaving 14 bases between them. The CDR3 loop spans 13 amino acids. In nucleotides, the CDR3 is TGTGCCAGCACCCTCGGAGGGGCCCAGCCCCAGCATTTT. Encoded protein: CASTLGGAQPQHF.

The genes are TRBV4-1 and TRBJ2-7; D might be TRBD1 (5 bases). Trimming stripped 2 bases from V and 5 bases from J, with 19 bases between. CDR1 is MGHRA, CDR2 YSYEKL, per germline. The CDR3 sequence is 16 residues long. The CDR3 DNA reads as TGCGCCAGCAGCCAAATCGGTCAGGGTCTAAAGAACGAGCAGTACTTC. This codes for CASSQIGQGLKNEQYF.

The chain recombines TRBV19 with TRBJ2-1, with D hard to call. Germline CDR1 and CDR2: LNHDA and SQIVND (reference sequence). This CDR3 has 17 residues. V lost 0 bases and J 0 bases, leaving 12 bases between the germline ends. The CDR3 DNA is TGTGCCAGTAGTATAGAATACCCGTCCAGCTCCTACAATGAGCAGTTCTTC. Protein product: CASSIEYPSSSYNEQFF.

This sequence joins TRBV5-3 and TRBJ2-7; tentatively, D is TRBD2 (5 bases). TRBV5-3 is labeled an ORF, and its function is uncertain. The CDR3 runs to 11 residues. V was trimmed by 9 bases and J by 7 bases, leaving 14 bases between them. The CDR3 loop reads CATAPGLEQYF. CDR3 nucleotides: TGTGCCACTGCCCCGGGGTTGGAGCAGTACTTC.

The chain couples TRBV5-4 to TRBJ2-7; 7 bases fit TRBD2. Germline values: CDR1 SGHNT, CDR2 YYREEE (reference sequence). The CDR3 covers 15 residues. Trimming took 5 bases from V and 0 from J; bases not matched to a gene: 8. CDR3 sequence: CASSRGGGSSYEQYF. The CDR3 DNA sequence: TGTGCCAGCAGTCGCGGCGGGGGAAGCTCCTACGAGCAGTACTTC.

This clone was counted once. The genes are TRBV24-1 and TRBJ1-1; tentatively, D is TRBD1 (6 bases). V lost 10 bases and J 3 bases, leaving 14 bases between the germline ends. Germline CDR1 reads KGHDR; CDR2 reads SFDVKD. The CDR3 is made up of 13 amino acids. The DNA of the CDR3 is TGTGCCACAAGAACAGGGTTTGACACTGAAGCTTTCTTT. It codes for CATRTGFDTEAFF.

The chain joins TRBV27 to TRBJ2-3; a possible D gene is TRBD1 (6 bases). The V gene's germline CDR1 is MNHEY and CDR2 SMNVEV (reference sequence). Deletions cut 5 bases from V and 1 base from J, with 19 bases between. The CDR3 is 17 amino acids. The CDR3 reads CASSPQSGTRGTDTQYF. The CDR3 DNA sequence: TGTGCCAGCAGTCCGCAATCCGGGACACGAGGCACAGATACGCAGTATTTT.

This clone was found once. CDR3 protein: CASSLFSGGTGYGYTF. The CDR3 coding sequence is TGTGCCAGCAGCTTATTCAGCGGGGGGACCGGCTATGGCTACACCTTC. V is TRBV7-2 and J is TRBJ1-2; weak D call: TRBD1 (5 bases). The CDR3 is 16 residues long. Germline-derived CDR1 and CDR2 are SGHTA and FQGNSA. The V end lost 2 bases, the J end lost 4 bases, and 17 bases lay between the germline ends.

CDR3 protein: CASRPQPRGITEAFF. CDR3 nucleotides: TGTGCCAGCAGACCTCAGCCCCGGGGGATCACTGAAGCTTTCTTT. This chain links TRBV28 with TRBJ1-1; the D gene is possibly TRBD1 (5 bases). CDR1 is MDHEN and CDR2 is SYDVKM in the germline V gene. V was clipped by 6 bases and J by 4 bases, with 18 bases between them. The CDR3 covers 15 residues.

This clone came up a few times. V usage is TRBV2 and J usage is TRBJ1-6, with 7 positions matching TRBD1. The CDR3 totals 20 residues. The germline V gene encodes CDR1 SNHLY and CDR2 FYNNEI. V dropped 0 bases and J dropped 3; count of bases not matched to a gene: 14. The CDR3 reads CASSEAIRGEGAVYNSPLHF. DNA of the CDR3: TGTGCCAGCAGTGAAGCGATAAGGGGAGAGGGGGCTGTCTATAATTCACCCCTCCACTTT.

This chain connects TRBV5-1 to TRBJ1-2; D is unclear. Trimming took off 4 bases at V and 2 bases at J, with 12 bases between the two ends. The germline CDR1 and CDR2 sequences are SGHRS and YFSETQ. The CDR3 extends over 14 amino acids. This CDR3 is CASSALFGNYGYTF. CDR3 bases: TGCGCCAGCAGCGCCCTCTTCGGGAACTATGGCTACACCTTC.